One sample yielded the 28 T cell receptor beta chains listed below, sequenced in a study of T-cell reconstitution after alpha-beta-depleted transplantation in children (dated by TCRdb to about 2016). In the paper's terms, the treatment or condition label means: allogeneic hematopoietic cell transplantation with graft depleted of TCRalphabeta T cells and CD19 B cells. Libraries were constructed by PCR. Reads for this sample came from an Illumina HiSeq 2500. Molecular barcoding was employed in the preparation of TCR libraries, with unique molecular identifiers being used to normalize TCRbeta repertoire quantification. The public reads were reprocessed in TCRdb via fastp at Q25 and MiXCR, keeping in-frame beta chains. Entries are consolidated by CDR3 protein sequence, retaining the most common genes and DNA. The sample data list about 510,000 distinct CDR3 sequences, and approximately 10% of these were observed just once. The ten largest clones add up to approximately 15% of the sample.

Sample: PBMCs, mostly from graft donor cells, taken 180 days after TCRalphabeta/CD19-depleted stem cell transplant. Receptors originate from a female patient under 10 years old who had a stem cell transplant for aplastic anemia, so the T cells may come from the graft donor.

This clonotype was counted only a few times. The chain employs TRBV6-2 or TRBV6-3 and TRBJ2-7, with D unresolved. CDR1 is MNHEY and CDR2 is SVGEGT in the germline V gene. CDR3 length: 14 residues. Trimming pared 0 bases from V and 4 bases from J, leaving 10 bases between. CDR3 nucleotide sequence: TGTGCCAGCAGTTACTCGCCGACCGAATACGAGCAGTACGTC. The encoded protein is CASSYSPTEYEQYV.

This clonotype was recorded at least ten times. CDR3 protein: CASSLMGGRTEAFF. Written as DNA, the CDR3 is TGTGCCAGCAGCCTAATGGGGGGCAGAACTGAAGCTTTCTTT. The rearrangement uses TRBV11-3 and TRBJ1-1; maybe TRBD1 (6 bases). Trimming took 5 bases from V and 5 from J, leaving 15 bases between them. The CDR3 is 14 amino acids. The germline CDR1 and CDR2 sequences are SGHNT and YENEEA.

V gene TRBV4-1 combines with J gene TRBJ1-2; no firm D call. V gave up 0 bases and J gave up 3 bases, with 11 bases separating them. The CDR3 runs to 15 residues. Germline CDR1 reads MGHRA; CDR2 reads YSYEKL. DNA for the CDR3: TGCGCCAGCAGCCAAGATCCCGGAACACACTATGGCTACACCTTC. This sequence encodes CASSQDPGTHYGYTF.

The chain couples TRBV25-1 to TRBJ1-2, with a tentative D call TRBD1 (5 bases). Looked up from germline, CDR1 is MGHDK and CDR2 is SYGVNS. Trimming pared 8 bases from V and 7 bases from J, leaving 14 bases between. The length of the CDR3 is 12 residues. This chain's CDR3 is CASLGAGSGYTF. Here the CDR3 DNA reads TGTGCCAGCCTAGGGGCTGGAAGTGGCTACACCTTC.

In this sample, this clonotype turned up many times. This chain uses TRBV12-3 or TRBV12-4 with TRBJ2-5; 8 bases agree with TRBD1. Unmatched junction bases numbered 7, after V lost 5 bases and J lost 5 bases. This CDR3 has 14 residues. Written as DNA, the CDR3 is TGTGCCAGCAGTCCCTGGACAGGGAGTGAGACCCAGTACTTC. Amino acids: CASSPWTGSETQYF.

This clonotype has just a few counts. The J gene is TRBJ1-3, the V gene TRBV4-3; TRBD1 might be the D (5 bases). Germline V gene data show CDR1 as LGHNA and CDR2 as YSLEER. V shed 4 bases and J shed 8 bases, with 15 bases lying between them. The CDR3 loop spans 14 amino acids. The DNA of the CDR3 is TGCGCCAGCAGCCCCCGGGCGGGGCAAGACACCATATATTTT. It yields the protein CASSPRAGQDTIYF.

This clonotype was counted between two and nine times. The chain recombines TRBV25-1 with TRBJ1-6; D is ambiguous. V lost 1 base, J lost 12 bases, and 7 bases lay in between. The germline CDR1 and CDR2 sequences are MGHDK and SYGVNS. The CDR3 has 12 amino acids. The DNA of the CDR3 is TGTGCCAGCAGTGAATTTGCGAAACCCCTCCACTTT. Residues: CASSEFAKPLHF.

This chain joins TRBV12-3 or TRBV12-4 and TRBJ1-3; possible D gene TRBD1, 6 bases. The CDR3 extends over 14 amino acids. Trimming took off 2 bases at V and 4 bases at J, with 9 bases between the two ends. This CDR3 is CASSLTGFGNTIYF. The CDR3 nucleotides read TGTGCCAGCAGTTTAACAGGGTTCGGAAACACCATATATTTT.

This clonotype was seen more than once but under ten times. J is TRBJ2-5 and V is TRBV10-3; D ambiguous. The V gene's germline CDR1 is ENHRY and CDR2 SYGVKD. Trimming left V 0 bases short and J 1 base short, with 9 bases between. The CDR3 is 15 amino acids. CDR3 bases: TGTGCCATCAGTGAGTCGATTGACCCCCAAGAGACCCAGTACTTC. Translating gives CAISESIDPQETQYF.

CDR3 loop: CASSLENVYNEQFF. The CDR3, as DNA: TGTGCCAGCAGTTTAGAGAACGTCTACAATGAGCAGTTCTTC. The gene calls are TRBV12-3 or TRBV12-4 and TRBJ2-1; D not certain. The CDR3 covers 14 residues. Trimming took 1 base from V and 3 from J, leaving 7 bases between them.

The CDR3 DNA reads as TGCAGTGCTAGAGATCCAGGACAGGACTCCTACGAGCAGTACTTC. Translating gives CSARDPGQDSYEQYF. The chain combines TRBV20-1 with TRBJ2-7; TRBD1 matches at 7 bases. V shed 0 bases and J 0 bases; nucleotides not matched to a gene: 5. The germline CDR1 and CDR2 sequences are DFQATT and SNEGSKA (reference sequence). The CDR3 length is 15 residues.

CDR3 loop: CASSQVIGRRYEQYF. The DNA of the CDR3 is TGTGCCAGCAGCCAAGTTATCGGACGGCGCTACGAGCAGTACTTC. J is TRBJ2-7 and V is TRBV14, with D hard to call. V was clipped by 1 base and J by 3 bases, with 13 bases between them. Germline CDR1 is SGHDN and CDR2 is FVKESK. The CDR3 is 15 residues long.

This clonotype was found once. One junction end disagrees with the germline gene, perhaps due to a read error. The V gene is TRBV7-9, the J gene TRBJ2-2; TRBD1 might be the D (7 bases). The CDR3 contains 15 residues. Germline V CDR1 and CDR2: SEHNR, FQNEAQ (reference sequence). CDR3 sequence reads: CASSRDRAGTGGLFF. CDR3 coding DNA: TGTGCCAGCAGCCGTGACAGGGCTGGCACCGGGGGGCTGTTTTTT.

This clonotype was observed a few times. This chain uses TRBV20-1 with TRBJ2-7; 13 positions match TRBD2. V lost 5 bases to trimming and J lost 2 bases; unmatched junction nucleotides: 9. CDR3 length: 16 residues. Germline V gene data show CDR1 as DFQATT and CDR2 as SNEGSKA (reference sequence). The CDR3 nucleotides read TGCAGTGCTGGGACTAGCGGGAAAATCAGAGCCTACGAGCAGTACTTC. Translated, it gives CSAGTSGKIRAYEQYF.

The table lists this clonotype with a few counts. The chain uses TRBV7-2 and TRBJ1-4; 7 bases fit TRBD1. V was pared by 6 bases and J by 6 bases, with 4 bases of the junction left unmatched. Germline CDR1 and CDR2: SGHTA and FQGNSA. This CDR3 region has 13 residues. This CDR3 is CASRRGTDEKLFF. CDR3 bases: TGTGCCAGCAGACGGGGGACAGATGAAAAACTGTTTTTT.

This clonotype was seen a handful of times. The chain combines TRBV15 with TRBJ1-2; 7 bases align to TRBD1. Trimming cost V 5 bases and J 2 bases; bases outside gene matches: 5. Germline V gives CDR1 LNHNV, CDR2 YYDKDF (reference sequence). This CDR3 contains 14 residues. This CDR3 reads CATSLGGWNYGYTF. The CDR3 DNA is TGTGCCACCAGCTTAGGGGGCTGGAACTATGGCTACACCTTC.

This chain joins TRBV28 and TRBJ2-7, with D unclear. CDR1 MDHEN and CDR2 SYDVKM come from the germline V gene. Trimming took off 5 bases at V and 5 bases at J, with 10 bases between the two ends. CDR3 length: 12 residues. The CDR3 reads CASSLYTDEQYF. The CDR3 bases are TGTGCCAGCAGTCTATACACGGACGAGCAGTACTTC.

This clonotype was recorded a few times. J is TRBJ2-3 and V is TRBV12-3 or TRBV12-4; D not resolved. Trimming pared 6 bases from V and 10 bases from J, leaving 17 bases between. The CDR3 spans 13 residues. CDR3 DNA: TGTGCCAGCAGATTGGACCCAGCAGGAGCGCAGTATTTT. This encodes CASRLDPAGAQYF.

The chain employs TRBV15 and TRBJ2-7; TRBD2 agrees at 9 bases. The germline V gene encodes CDR1 LNHNV and CDR2 YYDKDF (reference sequence). The CDR3 extends over 13 amino acids. V shed 5 bases, J shed 3 bases, and the junction held 2 bases outside the gene matches. The DNA of the CDR3 is TGTGCCACCAGCGCAGCGGGAGGCTACGAGCAGTACTTC. This sequence encodes CATSAAGGYEQYF.

The chain has TRBV7-2 and TRBJ1-5; D remains ambiguous. The germline V gene has CDR1 SGHTA and CDR2 FQGNSA. V was pared by 7 bases and J by 0 bases, with 16 bases between. The CDR3 totals 16 residues. CDR3 sequence (DNA): TGTGCCAGCACCCCTGACGGGGTGTATAGCAATCAGCCCCAGCATTTT. Protein product: CASTPDGVYSNQPQHF.

J is TRBJ2-5 and V is TRBV3-1, with D perhaps TRBD1 (5 bases). The CDR3 is 16 residues long. Trimming left V 4 bases short and J 1 base short, with 16 bases between. Germline CDR1 reads LGHDT; CDR2 reads YNNKEL (reference sequence). CDR3 bases: TGTGCCAGCAGCCCCATATCCCTAGGGGCCCAAGAGACCCAGTACTTC. This encodes CASSPISLGAQETQYF.

J is TRBJ2-5 and V is TRBV18, with D unresolved. The germline CDR1 and CDR2 sequences are KGHSH and LQKENI. Trimming removed 6 bases at V and 5 bases at J, with 16 bases between. There are 14 residues in the CDR3. The CDR3 here is CASSPPGLIETQYF. CDR3 DNA sequence: TGTGCCAGCTCCCCTCCAGGCCTCATTGAGACCCAGTACTTC.

This chain joins TRBV20-1 and TRBJ2-1; TRBD1 matches 7 bases. J lost 2 bases, V lost 5 bases, and 6 bases had no gene match. CDR3 size: 14 residues. Per the germline V gene, CDR1 is DFQATT and CDR2 is SNEGSKA (reference sequence). For the CDR3, the DNA is TGCAGTGCTCGACGGACAGGACCCTACAATGAGCAGTTCTTC. This sequence encodes CSARRTGPYNEQFF.

The CDR3 spells CASSPRPAPSSYEQYV. Here the CDR3 DNA reads TGTGCCAGCTCACCAAGGCCGGCCCCTAGCTCCTACGAGCAGTACGTC. The V call is TRBV18, the J call TRBJ2-7; unclear D gene. CDR1 is KGHSH and CDR2 is LQKENI in the germline V gene. The CDR3 spans 16 residues. The ends were cut back, 2 bases at V and 0 bases at J, with 14 bases in the middle.

The genes are TRBV10-3 and TRBJ1-2; possible D gene TRBD1, 5 bases. Trimming pared 1 base from V and 5 bases from J, leaving 8 bases between. Germline CDR1 is ENHRY and CDR2 is SYGVKD. This CDR3 is built from 13 residues. CDR3: CAISEFQGYGYTF. The CDR3 DNA reads TGTGCCATCAGTGAGTTCCAGGGATATGGCTACACCTTC.

There are many counts of this clonotype. The chain is built from TRBV25-1 and TRBJ2-3; 10 bases match TRBD1. CDR1 is MGHDK, CDR2 SYGVNS, per germline. CDR3 length: 18 residues. The V segment lost 0 bases and the J segment 5 bases; nucleotides outside the gene matches: 11. The CDR3 DNA reads as TGTGCCAGCAGTGAATACGGGACAGGGGTTGTTTTCGGAGATACGCAGTATTTT. It translates to CASSEYGTGVVFGDTQYF.

The genes are TRBV7-9 and TRBJ2-1, with TRBD1 identical over 11 bases. Per the germline V gene, CDR1 is SEHNR and CDR2 is FQNEAQ (reference sequence). This CDR3 is 17 amino acids long. V was pared by 5 bases and J by 1 base, with 7 bases of the junction left unmatched. The CDR3 reads CASSIWTGGASYNEQFF. The CDR3 bases are TGTGCCAGCAGCATATGGACAGGGGGCGCGTCCTACAATGAGCAGTTCTTC.

This chain joins TRBV7-2 and TRBJ1-2; D gene uncertain. Looked up from germline, CDR1 is SGHTA and CDR2 is FQGNSA. V lost 0 bases and J lost 4, with 9 bases in between. The CDR3 has 14 residues. The CDR3, as DNA: TGTGCCAGCAGCTTAGCGCAGGCAGCCTATGGCTACACCTTC. Its translation: CASSLAQAAYGYTF.